This TCR beta chain was captured by sequencing in a study of blood T cell repertoires in COVID-19. The CDR3 loop spans 14 amino acids. V was cut by 2 bases and J by 4 bases, with 12 bases left in between. Germline V lookup: CDR1 MNHEY, CDR2 SMNVEV (reference sequence). The table came from immunoSEQ multiplex PCR; TCRdb's copy has only in-frame clones and leaves some out. The sample consists of 200,000 to 300,000 clones, 70% to 90% of them appearing once. Sequenced input: peripheral blood. The sequence derives from a man aged 18 to 29 with active or convalescent COVID-19. V usage is TRBV27 and J usage is TRBJ2-7; TRBD1 might be the D (6 bases). CDR3 protein: CASSLGGLRYEQYF. In DNA, the CDR3 is TGTGCCAGCAGTTTAGGGGGCCTTCGATACGAGCAGTACTTC.